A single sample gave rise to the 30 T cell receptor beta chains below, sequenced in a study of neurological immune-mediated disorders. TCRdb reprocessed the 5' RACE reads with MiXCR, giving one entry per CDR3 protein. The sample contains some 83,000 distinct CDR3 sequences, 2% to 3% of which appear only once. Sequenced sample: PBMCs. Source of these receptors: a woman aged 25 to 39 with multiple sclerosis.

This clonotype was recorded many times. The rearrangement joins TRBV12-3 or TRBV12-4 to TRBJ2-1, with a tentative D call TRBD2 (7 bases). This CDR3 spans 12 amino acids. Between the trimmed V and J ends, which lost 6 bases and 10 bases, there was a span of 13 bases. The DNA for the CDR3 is TGTGCCAGCAGCCCCGGGGGGCTCGAGCAGTTCTTC. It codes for CASSPGGLEQFF.

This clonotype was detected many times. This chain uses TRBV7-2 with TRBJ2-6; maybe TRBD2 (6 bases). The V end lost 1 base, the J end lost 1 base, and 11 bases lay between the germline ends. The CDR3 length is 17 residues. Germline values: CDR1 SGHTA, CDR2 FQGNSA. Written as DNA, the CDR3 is TGTGCCAGCAGCTTAGGGGGACTTAGATCTGGGGCCAACGTCCTGACTTTC. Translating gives CASSLGGLRSGANVLTF.

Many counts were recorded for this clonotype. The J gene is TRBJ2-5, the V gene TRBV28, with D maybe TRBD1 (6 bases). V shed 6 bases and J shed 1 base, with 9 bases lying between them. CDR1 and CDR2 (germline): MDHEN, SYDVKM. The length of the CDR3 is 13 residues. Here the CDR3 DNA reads TGTGCCAGCAGGCCGGACAGCCAAGAGACCCAGTACTTC. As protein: CASRPDSQETQYF. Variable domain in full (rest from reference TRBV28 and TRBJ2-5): DVKVTQSSRYLVKRTGEKVFLECVQDMDHENMFWYRQDPGLGLRLIYFSYDVKMKEKGDIPEGYSVSREKKERFSLILESASTNQTSMYLCASRPDSQETQYFGPGTRLLVL.

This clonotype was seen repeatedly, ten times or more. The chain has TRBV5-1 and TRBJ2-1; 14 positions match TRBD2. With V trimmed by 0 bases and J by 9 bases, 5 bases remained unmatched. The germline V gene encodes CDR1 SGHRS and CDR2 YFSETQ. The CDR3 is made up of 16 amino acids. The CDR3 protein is CASSLETSGRASEQFF. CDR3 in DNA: TGCGCCAGCAGCTTGGAGACTAGCGGGAGGGCCAGTGAGCAGTTCTTC.

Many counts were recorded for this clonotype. CDR3: CASSLGLGEQYF. The CDR3 bases are TGTGCCAGCAGTCTGGGGCTGGGCGAGCAGTACTTC. The chain couples TRBV5-6 to TRBJ2-7; D is possibly TRBD1 (5 bases). This CDR3 has 12 amino acids. The V and J ends lost 5 bases and 6 bases respectively, with 12 bases between them. Germline loops: CDR1 SGHDT, CDR2 YYEEEE.

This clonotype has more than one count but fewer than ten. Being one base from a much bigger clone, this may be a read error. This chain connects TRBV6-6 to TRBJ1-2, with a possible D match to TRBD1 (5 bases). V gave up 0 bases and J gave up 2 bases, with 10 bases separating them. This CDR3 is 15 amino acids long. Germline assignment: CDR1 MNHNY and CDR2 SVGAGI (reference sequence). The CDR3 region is CASSYSGKGNYGYTF. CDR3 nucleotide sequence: TGTGCCAGCAGTTACTCAGGAAAGGGGAACTATGGCTACACCTTC.

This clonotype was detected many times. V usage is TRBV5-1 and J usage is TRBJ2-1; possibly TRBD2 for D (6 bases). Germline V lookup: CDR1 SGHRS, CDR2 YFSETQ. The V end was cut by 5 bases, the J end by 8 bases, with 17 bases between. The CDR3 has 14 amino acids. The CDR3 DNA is TGCGCCAGCAGGTGGGGGTCTAGCGCAGATGAGCAGTTCTTC. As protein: CASRWGSSADEQFF.

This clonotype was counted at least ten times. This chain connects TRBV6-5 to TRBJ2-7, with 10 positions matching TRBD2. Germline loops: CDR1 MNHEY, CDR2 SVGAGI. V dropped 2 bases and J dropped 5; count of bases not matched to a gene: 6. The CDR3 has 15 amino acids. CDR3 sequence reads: CASSYPSSGSHEQYF. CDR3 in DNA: TGTGCCAGCAGTTACCCTTCTAGCGGGAGTCACGAGCAGTACTTC.

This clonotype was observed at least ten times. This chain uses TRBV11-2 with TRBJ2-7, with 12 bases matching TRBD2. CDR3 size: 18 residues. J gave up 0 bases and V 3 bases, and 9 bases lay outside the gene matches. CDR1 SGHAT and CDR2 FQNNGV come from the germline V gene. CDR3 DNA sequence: TGTGCCAGCAGCTTCGCCCTAGCGGGAGGGCCAAGCTCCTACGAGCAGTACTTC. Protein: CASSFALAGGPSSYEQYF.

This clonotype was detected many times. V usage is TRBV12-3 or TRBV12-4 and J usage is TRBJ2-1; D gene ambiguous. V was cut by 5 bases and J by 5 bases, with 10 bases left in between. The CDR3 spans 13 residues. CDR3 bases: TGTGCCAGCAGTACGAGCGCGGACAATGAGCAGTTCTTC. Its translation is CASSTSADNEQFF.

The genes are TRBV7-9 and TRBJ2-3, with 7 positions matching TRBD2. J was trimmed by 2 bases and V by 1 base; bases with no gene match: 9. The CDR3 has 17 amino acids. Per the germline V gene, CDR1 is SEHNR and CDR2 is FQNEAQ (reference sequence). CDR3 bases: TGTGCCAGCAGCTTAGGGGCGGGAGTCCCCCCCACAGATACGCAGTATTTT. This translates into CASSLGAGVPPTDTQYF.

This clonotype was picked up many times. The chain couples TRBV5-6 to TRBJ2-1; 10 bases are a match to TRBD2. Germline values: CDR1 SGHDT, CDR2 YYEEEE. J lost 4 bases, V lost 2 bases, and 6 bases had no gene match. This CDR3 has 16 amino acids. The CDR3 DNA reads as TGTGCCAGCAGCTTCCTCGCTAGCGGGGGATACAATGAGCAGTTCTTC. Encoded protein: CASSFLASGGYNEQFF.

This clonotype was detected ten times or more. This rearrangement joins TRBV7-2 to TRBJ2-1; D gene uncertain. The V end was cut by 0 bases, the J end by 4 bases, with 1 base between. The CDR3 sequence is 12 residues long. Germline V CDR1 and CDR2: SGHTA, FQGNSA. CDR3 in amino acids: CASSLAYNEQFF. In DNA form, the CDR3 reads TGTGCCAGCAGCTTAGCTTACAATGAGCAGTTCTTC.

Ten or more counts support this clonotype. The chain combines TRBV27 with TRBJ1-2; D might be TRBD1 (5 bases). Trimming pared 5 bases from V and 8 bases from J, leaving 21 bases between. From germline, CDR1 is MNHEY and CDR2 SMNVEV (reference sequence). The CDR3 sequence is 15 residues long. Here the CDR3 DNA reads TGTGCCAGCAGTACTACCCTGGGACCGACTGGAGGCTACACCTTC. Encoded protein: CASSTTLGPTGGYTF.

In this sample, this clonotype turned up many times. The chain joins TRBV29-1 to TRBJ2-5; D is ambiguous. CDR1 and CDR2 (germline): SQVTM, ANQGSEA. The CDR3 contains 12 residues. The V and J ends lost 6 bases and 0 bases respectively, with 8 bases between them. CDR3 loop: CSVSRDQETQYF. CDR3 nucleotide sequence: TGCAGCGTCTCCCGGGACCAAGAGACCCAGTACTTC.

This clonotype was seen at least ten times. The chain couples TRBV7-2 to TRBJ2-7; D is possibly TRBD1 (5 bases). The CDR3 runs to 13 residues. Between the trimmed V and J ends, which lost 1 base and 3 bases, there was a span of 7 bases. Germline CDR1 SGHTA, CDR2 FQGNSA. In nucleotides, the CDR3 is TGTGCCAGCAGCTTAGGACAGTTCTACGAGCAGTACTTC. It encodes CASSLGQFYEQYF. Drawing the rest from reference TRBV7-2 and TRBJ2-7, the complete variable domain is GAGVSQSPSNKVTEKGKDVELRCDPISGHTALYWYRQSLGQGLEFLIYFQGNSAPDKSGLPSDRFSAERTGGSVSTLTIQRTQQEDSAVYLCASSLGQFYEQYFGPGTRLTVT.

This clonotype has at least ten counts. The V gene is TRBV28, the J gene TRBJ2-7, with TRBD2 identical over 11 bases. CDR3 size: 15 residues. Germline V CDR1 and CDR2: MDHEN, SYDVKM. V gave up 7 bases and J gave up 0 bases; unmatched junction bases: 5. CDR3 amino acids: CASTLAGGPSYEQYF. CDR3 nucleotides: TGTGCCAGCACCCTAGCGGGGGGCCCCTCCTACGAGCAGTACTTC.

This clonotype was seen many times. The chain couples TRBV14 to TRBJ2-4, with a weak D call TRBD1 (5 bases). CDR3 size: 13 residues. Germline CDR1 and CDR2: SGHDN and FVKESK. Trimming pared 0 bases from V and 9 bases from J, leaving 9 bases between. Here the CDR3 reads CASSQDLTAIQYF. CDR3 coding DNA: TGTGCCAGCAGCCAAGATCTGACAGCCATTCAGTACTTC.

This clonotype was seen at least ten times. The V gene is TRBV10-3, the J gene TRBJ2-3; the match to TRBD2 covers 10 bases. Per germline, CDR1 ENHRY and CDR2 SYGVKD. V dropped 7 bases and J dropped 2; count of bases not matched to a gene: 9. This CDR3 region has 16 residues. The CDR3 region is CAITRTSGYSTDTQYF. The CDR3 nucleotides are TGTGCCATCACCCGGACTAGCGGCTACTCCACAGATACGCAGTATTTT.

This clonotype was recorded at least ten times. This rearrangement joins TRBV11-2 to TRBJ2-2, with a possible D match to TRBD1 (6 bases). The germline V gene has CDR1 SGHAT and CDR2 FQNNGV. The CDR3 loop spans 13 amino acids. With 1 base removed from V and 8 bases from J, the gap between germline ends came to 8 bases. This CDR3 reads CASSLAGTGELFF. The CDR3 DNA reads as TGTGCCAGCAGCTTAGCGGGGACAGGGGAGCTGTTTTTT.

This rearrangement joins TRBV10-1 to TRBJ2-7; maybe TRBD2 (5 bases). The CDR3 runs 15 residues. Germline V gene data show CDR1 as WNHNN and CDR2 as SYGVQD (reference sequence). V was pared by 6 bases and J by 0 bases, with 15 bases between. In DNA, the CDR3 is TGCGCCAGCAGCGGAGGACCGTCCCACTCCTACGAGCAGTACTTC. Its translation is CASSGGPSHSYEQYF.

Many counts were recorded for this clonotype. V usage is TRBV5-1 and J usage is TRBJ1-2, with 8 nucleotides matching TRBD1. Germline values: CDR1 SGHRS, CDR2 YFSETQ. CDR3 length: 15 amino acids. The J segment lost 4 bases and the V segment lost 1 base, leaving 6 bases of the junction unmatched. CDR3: CASSLLTGEGYGYTF. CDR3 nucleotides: TGCGCCAGCAGCTTGTTGACAGGGGAGGGCTATGGCTACACCTTC. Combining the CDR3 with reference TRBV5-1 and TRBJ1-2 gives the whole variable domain KAGVTQTPRYLIKTRGQQVTLSCSPISGHRSVSWYQQTPGQGLQFLFEYFSETQRNKGNFPGRFSGRQFSNSRSEMNVSTLELGDSALYLCASSLLTGEGYGYTFGSGTRLTVV.

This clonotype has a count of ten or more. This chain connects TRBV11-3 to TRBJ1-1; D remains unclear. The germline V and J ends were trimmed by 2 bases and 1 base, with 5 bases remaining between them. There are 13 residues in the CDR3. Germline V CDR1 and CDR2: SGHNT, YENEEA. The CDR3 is CASSLLANTEAFF. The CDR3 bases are TGTGCCAGCAGCTTATTGGCGAACACTGAAGCTTTCTTT.

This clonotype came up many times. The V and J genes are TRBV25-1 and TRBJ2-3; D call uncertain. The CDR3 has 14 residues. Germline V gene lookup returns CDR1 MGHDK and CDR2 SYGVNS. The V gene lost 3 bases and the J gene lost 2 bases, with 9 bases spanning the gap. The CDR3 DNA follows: TGTGCCAGCAGTGACGGGCGGCCCACAGATACGCAGTATTTT. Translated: CASSDGRPTDTQYF.

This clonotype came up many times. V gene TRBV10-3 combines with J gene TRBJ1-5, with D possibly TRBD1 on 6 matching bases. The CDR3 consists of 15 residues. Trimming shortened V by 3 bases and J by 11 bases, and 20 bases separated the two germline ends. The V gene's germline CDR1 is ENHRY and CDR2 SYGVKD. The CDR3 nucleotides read TGTGCCATCAGTGATATTATGGCGGACAGCACGGCCCAGCATTTT. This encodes CAISDIMADSTAQHF.

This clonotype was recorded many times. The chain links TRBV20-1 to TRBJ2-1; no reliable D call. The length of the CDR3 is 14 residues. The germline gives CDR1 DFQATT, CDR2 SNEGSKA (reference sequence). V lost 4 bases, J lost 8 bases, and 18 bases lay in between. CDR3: CSATSWRKVDEQFF. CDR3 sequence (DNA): TGCAGTGCTACCAGCTGGCGGAAGGTAGATGAGCAGTTCTTC.

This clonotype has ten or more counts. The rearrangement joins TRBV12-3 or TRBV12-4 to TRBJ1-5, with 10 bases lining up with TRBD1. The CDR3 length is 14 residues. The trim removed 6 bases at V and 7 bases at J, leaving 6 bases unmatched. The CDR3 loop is CASSWDRGWQPQHF. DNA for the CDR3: TGTGCCAGCAGCTGGGACAGGGGTTGGCAGCCCCAGCATTTT.

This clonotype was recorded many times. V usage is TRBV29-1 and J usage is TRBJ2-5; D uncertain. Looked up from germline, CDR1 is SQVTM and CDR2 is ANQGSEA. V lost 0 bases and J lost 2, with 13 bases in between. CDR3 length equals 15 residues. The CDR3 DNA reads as TGCAGCGTTGAAGATCTCCTGGCGGAGCAAGAGACCCAGTACTTC. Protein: CSVEDLLAEQETQYF.

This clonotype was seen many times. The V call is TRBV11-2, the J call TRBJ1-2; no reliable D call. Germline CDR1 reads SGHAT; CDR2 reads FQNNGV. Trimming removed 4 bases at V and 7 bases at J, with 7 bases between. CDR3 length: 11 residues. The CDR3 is CASSSWTGYTF. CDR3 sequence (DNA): TGTGCCAGCAGCTCCTGGACTGGCTACACCTTC.

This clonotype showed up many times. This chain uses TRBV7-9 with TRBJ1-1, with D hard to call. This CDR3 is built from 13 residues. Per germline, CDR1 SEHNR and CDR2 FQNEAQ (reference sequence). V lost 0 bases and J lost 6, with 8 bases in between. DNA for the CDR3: TGTGCCAGCAGCTTAGCGCAATGGGCTGAAGCTTTCTTT. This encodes CASSLAQWAEAFF.